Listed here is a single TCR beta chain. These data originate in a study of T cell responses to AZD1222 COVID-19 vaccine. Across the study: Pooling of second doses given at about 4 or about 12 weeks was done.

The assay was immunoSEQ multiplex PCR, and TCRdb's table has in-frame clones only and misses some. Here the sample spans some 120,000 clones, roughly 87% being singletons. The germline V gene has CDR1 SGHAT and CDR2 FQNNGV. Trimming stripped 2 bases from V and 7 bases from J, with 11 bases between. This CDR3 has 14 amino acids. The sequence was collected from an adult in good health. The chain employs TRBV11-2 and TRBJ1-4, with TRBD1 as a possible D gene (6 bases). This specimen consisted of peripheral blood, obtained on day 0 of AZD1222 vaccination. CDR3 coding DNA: TGTGCCAGCAGCTTAAGGCCAGGGGCTGAAAAACTGTTTTTT. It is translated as CASSLRPGAEKLFF.